This T cell receptor beta chain was identified in a study of blood T cell repertoires in COVID-19. Study-level information: Specimens from acute and convalescent COVID-19 originated in the United States, Italy and Spain.

In this sample, this clone turned up a few times. Trimming took 0 bases from V and 3 from J; bases not matched to a gene: 0. Germline V gene lookup returns CDR1 MNHEY and CDR2 SVGAGI. The CDR3 has 16 amino acids. The table came from immunoSEQ multiplex PCR; TCRdb's copy has only in-frame clones and leaves some out. This sample has 100,000 to 150,000 clones, with 75% to 90% found just once. Before being deemed recovered, Cohort 3 donors had two negative PCRs, clearance, or symptom resolution. The TCR comes from a woman in her forties or fifties who had recovered from COVID-19. J is TRBJ2-5 and V is TRBV6-5, with 14 bases lining up with TRBD2. Sequenced material: PBMCs or T cells enriched from blood (not recorded which). The CDR3 nucleotides are TGTGCCAGCAGTTACTCGACTAGCGGGGGGGAAGAGACCCAGTACTTC. This sequence encodes CASSYSTSGGEETQYF.